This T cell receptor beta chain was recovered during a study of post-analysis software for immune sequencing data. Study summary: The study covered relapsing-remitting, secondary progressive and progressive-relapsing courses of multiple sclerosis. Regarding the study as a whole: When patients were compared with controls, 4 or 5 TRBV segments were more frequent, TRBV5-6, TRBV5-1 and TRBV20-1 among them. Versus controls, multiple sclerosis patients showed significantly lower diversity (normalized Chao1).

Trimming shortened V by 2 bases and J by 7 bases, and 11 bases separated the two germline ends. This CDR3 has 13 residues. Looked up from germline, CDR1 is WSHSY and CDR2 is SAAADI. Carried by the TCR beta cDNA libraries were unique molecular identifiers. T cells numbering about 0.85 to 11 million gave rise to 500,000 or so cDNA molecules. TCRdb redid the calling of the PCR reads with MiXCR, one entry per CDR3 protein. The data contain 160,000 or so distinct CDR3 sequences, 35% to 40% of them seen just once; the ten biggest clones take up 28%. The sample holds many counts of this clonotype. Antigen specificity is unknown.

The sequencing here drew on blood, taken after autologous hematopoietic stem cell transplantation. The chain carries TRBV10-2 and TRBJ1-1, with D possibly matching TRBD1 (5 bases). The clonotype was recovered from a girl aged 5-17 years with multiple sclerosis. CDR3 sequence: CASSERARGEAFF. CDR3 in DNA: TGCGCCAGCAGTGAGCGGGCAAGGGGTGAAGCTTTCTTT.